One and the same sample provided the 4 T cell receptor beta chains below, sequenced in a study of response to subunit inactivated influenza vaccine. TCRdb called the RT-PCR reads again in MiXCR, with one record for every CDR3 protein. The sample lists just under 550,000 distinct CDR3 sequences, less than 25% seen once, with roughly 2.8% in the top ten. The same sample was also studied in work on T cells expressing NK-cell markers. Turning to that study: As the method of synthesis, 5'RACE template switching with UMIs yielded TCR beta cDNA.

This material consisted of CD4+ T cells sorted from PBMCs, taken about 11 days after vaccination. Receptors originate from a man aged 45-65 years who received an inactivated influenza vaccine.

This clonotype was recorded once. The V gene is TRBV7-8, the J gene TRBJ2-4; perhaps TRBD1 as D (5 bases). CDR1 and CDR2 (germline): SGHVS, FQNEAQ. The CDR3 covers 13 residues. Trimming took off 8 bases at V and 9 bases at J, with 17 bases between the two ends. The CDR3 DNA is TGTGCCAGCCGACCTCGTGGGGCTAGCATTCAGTACTTC. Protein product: CASRPRGASIQYF. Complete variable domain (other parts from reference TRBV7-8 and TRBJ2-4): GAGVSQSPRYKVAKRGQDVALRCDPISGHVSLFWYQQALGQGPEFLTYFQNEAQLDKSGLPSDRFFAERPEGSVSTLKIQRTQQEDSAVYLCASRPRGASIQYFGAGTRLSVL.

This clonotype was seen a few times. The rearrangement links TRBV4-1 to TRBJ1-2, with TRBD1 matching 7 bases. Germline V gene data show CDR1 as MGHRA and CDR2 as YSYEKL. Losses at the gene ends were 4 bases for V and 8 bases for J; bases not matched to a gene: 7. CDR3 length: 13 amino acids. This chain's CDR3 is CASSPQGDWGYTF. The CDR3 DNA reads TGCGCCAGCAGCCCCCAGGGGGACTGGGGCTACACCTTC.

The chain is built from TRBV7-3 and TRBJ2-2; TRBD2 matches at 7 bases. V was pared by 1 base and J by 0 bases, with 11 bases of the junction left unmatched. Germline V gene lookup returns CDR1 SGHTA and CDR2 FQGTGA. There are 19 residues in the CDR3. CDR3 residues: CASSLKGRAGVSNTGELFF. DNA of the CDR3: TGTGCCAGCAGCTTAAAAGGGAGGGCCGGGGTCTCGAACACCGGGGAGCTGTTTTTT.

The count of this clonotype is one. The CDR3 loop is CASSLIAGPYEQYF. The CDR3 bases are TGCGCCAGCAGCTTGATCGCAGGGCCCTACGAGCAGTACTTC. This chain joins TRBV5-1 and TRBJ2-7, with D maybe TRBD1 (5 bases). The CDR3 spans 14 residues. Germline V CDR1 and CDR2: SGHRS, YFSETQ. V was shortened by 1 base and J by 2 bases, with 10 bases between the two germline ends. Full variable domain (outside the CDR3, taken from reference TRBV5-1 and TRBJ2-7): KAGVTQTPRYLIKTRGQQVTLSCSPISGHRSVSWYQQTPGQGLQFLFEYFSETQRNKGNFPGRFSGRQFSNSRSEMNVSTLELGDSALYLCASSLIAGPYEQYFGPGTRLTVT.